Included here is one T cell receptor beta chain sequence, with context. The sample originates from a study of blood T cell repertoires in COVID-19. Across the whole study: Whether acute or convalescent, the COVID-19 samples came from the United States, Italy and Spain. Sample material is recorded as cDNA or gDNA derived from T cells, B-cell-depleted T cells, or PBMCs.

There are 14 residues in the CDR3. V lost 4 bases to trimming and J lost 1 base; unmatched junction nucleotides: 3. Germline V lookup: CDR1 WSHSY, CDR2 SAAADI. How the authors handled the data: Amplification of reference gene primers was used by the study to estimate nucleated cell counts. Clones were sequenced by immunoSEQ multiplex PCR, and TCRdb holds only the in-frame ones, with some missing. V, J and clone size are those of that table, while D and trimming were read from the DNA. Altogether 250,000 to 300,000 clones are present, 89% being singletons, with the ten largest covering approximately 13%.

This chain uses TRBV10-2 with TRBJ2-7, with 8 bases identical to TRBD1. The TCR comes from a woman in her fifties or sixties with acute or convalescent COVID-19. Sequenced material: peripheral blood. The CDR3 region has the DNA TGCGCCAGCAGTGTCACAGGGGGGTCCTACGAGCAGTACTTC. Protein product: CASSVTGGSYEQYF.